This T cell receptor beta chain emerged from a study of blood T cell repertoires in COVID-19. As concerns this clone: The sample has other DNA sequences that encode this CDR3 too.

The CDR3 consists of 13 residues. Germline loops: CDR1 LNHDA, CDR2 SQIVND (reference sequence). Trimming left V 2 bases short and J 3 bases short, with 7 bases between. Per the authors' pipeline: Estimation of nucleated cell counts was performed using reference gene primer amplification. The data were produced by immunoSEQ multiplex PCR, yet TCRdb's version contains in-frame clones alone and is incomplete. V, J and clone size are those of that table, while D and trimming were read from the DNA. In the table there are about 250,000 clones, 88% of which are singletons. This chain links TRBV19 with TRBJ1-1; the D gene is possibly TRBD1 (5 bases). The TCR sequence derives from a woman aged 30 to 39 with COVID-19, enrolled during active disease. Sample: peripheral blood. This CDR3 is CASSITGDTEAFF. The CDR3 DNA follows: TGTGCCAGTAGTATAACGGGGGACACTGAAGCTTTCTTT. Supplemented by reference TRBV19 and TRBJ1-1, the full variable domain reads DGGITQSPKYLFRKEGQNVTLSCEQNLNHDAMYWYRQDPGQGLRLIYYSQIVNDFQKGDIAEGYSVSREKKESFPLTVTSAQKNPTAFYLCASSITGDTEAFFGQGTRLTVV.